This passage covers 26 T cell receptor beta chains from one sample sequenced in a study of blood T cells in healthy people across ages. Sample-barcoded 5' priming and a J-beta primer mix drove a second PCR of roughly 7 to 11 cycles. TCRdb reprocessed the 5' RACE reads with MiXCR, giving one entry per CDR3 protein. The sample has approximately 1,700,000 distinct CDR3 sequences; roughly two fifths are singletons. The sample consisted of blood. All receptors derive from a human donor in good health.

The chain has TRBV7-6 and TRBJ1-1; tentative D call: TRBD1 (5 bases). This CDR3 has 13 residues. V gave up 6 bases and J gave up 7 bases, with 15 bases separating them. Germline CDR1 reads SGHVS; CDR2 reads FNYEAQ. The CDR3 DNA is TGTGCCAGCAGTGGCGGGACTGGTGTTGAAGCTTTCTTT. Amino acid sequence: CASSGGTGVEAFF. The full variable domain, completed using reference TRBV7-6 and TRBJ1-1, is GAGVSQSPRYKVTKRGQDVALRCDPISGHVSLYWYRQALGQGPEFLTYFNYEAQQDKSGLPNDRFSAERPEGSISTLTIQRTEQRDSAMYRCASSGGTGVEAFFGQGTRLTVV.

The chain joins TRBV29-1 to TRBJ2-1; TRBD2 matches at 7 bases. Germline V CDR1 and CDR2: SQVTM, ANQGSEA. V was clipped by 8 bases and J by 0 bases; unmatched bases: 7. The CDR3 sequence is 14 residues long. For the CDR3, the DNA is TGCAGCCTGATGGGCGGGAGCTCCTACAATGAGCAGTTCTTC. The encoded protein is CSLMGGSSYNEQFF.

The chain combines TRBV19 with TRBJ2-3, with D perhaps given as TRBD1 or TRBD2 (5 bases each). Trimming pared 7 bases from V and 1 base from J, leaving 9 bases between. This CDR3 is 13 amino acids long. CDR1 and CDR2 (germline): LNHDA, SQIVND (reference sequence). CDR3 DNA sequence: TGTGCCAGTACAGGGAGTGGCACAGATACGCAGTATTTT. It encodes CASTGSGTDTQYF.

This clonotype was seen a few times. This chain joins TRBV7-2 and TRBJ2-5, with 16 bases that match TRBD2. The CDR3 loop spans 17 amino acids. V lost 3 bases, J lost 5 bases, and 6 bases stayed unmatched. The V gene's germline CDR1 is SGHTA and CDR2 FQGNSA. This chain's CDR3 is CASSLGLAGGPSETQYF. CDR3 nucleotides: TGTGCCAGCAGCTTGGGACTAGCGGGGGGGCCGAGCGAGACCCAGTACTTC.

This chain links TRBV18 with TRBJ2-7, with 10 bases matching TRBD2. The CDR3 spans 17 residues. J was trimmed by 7 bases and V by 4 bases; bases with no gene match: 16. CDR1 and CDR2 (germline): KGHSH, LQKENI. CDR3 in DNA: TGTGCCAGCTCACGGGACGGAGCAGATGTAGCGGGGGGAGAGCAGTACTTC. It yields the protein CASSRDGADVAGGEQYF.

The chain couples TRBV4-3 to TRBJ2-3; 8 bases map to TRBD2. V trimming: 1 base; J trimming: 4 bases; junction bases outside the gene matches: 7. The CDR3 has 16 residues. CDR1 and CDR2 from the germline V gene are LGHNA and YSLEER. The CDR3 nucleotides read TGCGCCAGCAGCCAAGTCGCGGGGGGTGGGGCAGATACGCAGTATTTT. This sequence encodes CASSQVAGGGADTQYF.

This clonotype was seen only a few times. V gene TRBV29-1 combines with J gene TRBJ2-7; D unclear. The CDR3 totals 13 residues. Trimming stripped 2 bases from V and 3 bases from J, with 11 bases between. The germline V gene encodes CDR1 SQVTM and CDR2 ANQGSEA. The CDR3 nucleotides read TGCAGCGTTGAACCAGAGGATGACTACGAGCAGTACTTC. Encoded protein: CSVEPEDDYEQYF.

This clonotype turned up a few times. The V and J genes are TRBV7-9 and TRBJ2-1; D gene ambiguous. Germline lookup yields CDR1 SEHNR and CDR2 FQNEAQ (reference sequence). The CDR3 has 14 residues. V was clipped by 5 bases and J by 0 bases, with 8 bases between them. CDR3 loop: CASSPDLSYNEQFF. The DNA for the CDR3 is TGTGCCAGCAGCCCTGACCTCTCCTACAATGAGCAGTTCTTC.

The chain uses TRBV2 and TRBJ2-7, with 7 positions matching TRBD2. Per germline, CDR1 SNHLY and CDR2 FYNNEI. The CDR3 extends over 14 amino acids. J gave up 0 bases and V 8 bases, and 7 bases lay outside the gene matches. The CDR3 DNA reads TGTGCCAGCCTTCAAAGGGACTACTCCTACGAGCAGTACTTC. Protein sequence: CASLQRDYSYEQYF.

This clonotype was detected only a few times. The chain has TRBV4-2 and TRBJ2-5, with 7 bases matching TRBD1. V dropped 1 base and J dropped 3; count of bases not matched to a gene: 5. Germline CDR1 is LGHNA and CDR2 is YNFKEQ. The CDR3 length is 15 residues. CDR3 region: CASSQGLGTEETQYF. As DNA, the CDR3 is TGTGCCAGCAGCCAAGGCCTTGGGACAGAAGAGACCCAGTACTTC.

V gene TRBV12-5 combines with J gene TRBJ2-1, with a tentative D call TRBD1 (6 bases). V lost 6 bases, J lost 0 bases, and 12 bases lay in between. Germline V gene lookup returns CDR1 LGHNT and CDR2 FRNRAP. This CDR3 comprises 15 residues. The CDR3 region is CASGSGQSSYNEQFF. CDR3 DNA: TGTGCTAGTGGCTCCGGACAGAGCTCCTACAATGAGCAGTTCTTC.

The chain carries TRBV5-4 and TRBJ2-1; TRBD1 might be the D (6 bases). The germline V gene encodes CDR1 SGHNT and CDR2 YYREEE (reference sequence). This CDR3 region has 13 residues. V was shortened by 10 bases and J by 7 bases, with 18 bases between the two germline ends. The DNA of the CDR3 is TGTGCCTCAGGGGCAGGTGGGGGAAATGAGCAGTTCTTC. It is translated as CASGAGGGNEQFF.

As DNA, the CDR3 is TGTGCCAGCAGCTTATCTAATGCTCAGAATACGCAGTATTTT. It is translated as CASSLSNAQNTQYF. The rearrangement uses TRBV7-3 and TRBJ2-3; D ambiguous. CDR1 is SGHTA and CDR2 is FQGTGA in the germline V gene. This CDR3 is built from 14 residues. Trimming removed 2 bases from V and 7 bases from J, with 13 bases in between.

Ten or more counts support this clonotype. The chain couples TRBV5-5 to TRBJ1-2; 7 bases fit TRBD1. The CDR3 spans 14 residues. V was clipped by 1 base and J by 5 bases; unmatched bases: 5. Germline V gives CDR1 SGHKS, CDR2 YYEKEE (reference sequence). The CDR3 nucleotides read TGTGCCAGCAGCTTGCTACAGGGGCAGTATGGCTACACCTTC. Protein sequence: CASSLLQGQYGYTF.

This clonotype showed up just a few times. The V and J genes are TRBV4-2 and TRBJ2-3; D not certain. There are 17 residues in the CDR3. From germline, CDR1 is LGHNA and CDR2 YNFKEQ. The ends were cut back, 3 bases at V and 4 bases at J, with 20 bases in the middle. Here the CDR3 reads CASSQTPRRERADTQYF. CDR3 nucleotide sequence: TGTGCCAGCAGCCAGACCCCCCGTAGGGAACGGGCAGATACGCAGTATTTT.

CDR3 DNA sequence: TGCAGTGCTAGAGTAGGCGGATACTATGGCTACACCTTC. Protein: CSARVGGYYGYTF. This chain uses TRBV20-1 with TRBJ1-2; D unclear. The ends were cut back, 1 base at V and 3 bases at J, with 9 bases in the middle. Germline lookup yields CDR1 DFQATT and CDR2 SNEGSKA (reference sequence). The CDR3 length is 13 residues.

The genes are TRBV20-1 and TRBJ1-2; TRBD1 matches at 8 bases. J lost 10 bases, V lost 5 bases, and 12 bases had no gene match. CDR1 is DFQATT and CDR2 is SNEGSKA in the germline V gene (reference sequence). The CDR3 length is 13 residues. CDR3 region: CSALDRGKDDYTF. CDR3 DNA: TGCAGTGCTCTTGACAGGGGAAAAGATGACTACACCTTC.

The rearrangement uses TRBV6-5 and TRBJ2-5; D gene ambiguous. Per the germline V gene, CDR1 is MNHEY and CDR2 is SVGAGI. The CDR3 contains 14 residues. V lost 0 bases to trimming and J lost 4 bases, with 9 bases between them. In DNA, the CDR3 is TGTGCCAGCAGTTACTCGGCTCTGGGAGAGACCCAGTACTTC. Its protein product is CASSYSALGETQYF.

The chain has TRBV11-3 and TRBJ2-2; 8 nucleotides align to TRBD2. Germline lookup yields CDR1 SGHNT and CDR2 YENEEA. The V and J ends lost 3 bases and 6 bases, in that order; junction bases with no gene match: 9. CDR3 size: 16 residues. In DNA form, the CDR3 reads TGTGCCAGCAGCTTCTCTCCGGGGGGGTTGGCCGGGGAGCTGTTTTTT. Its protein product is CASSFSPGGLAGELFF.

Note on this clonotype: The junction differs from germline at one of its ends, possibly a read error. V is TRBV12-3 or TRBV12-4 and J is TRBJ1-1; 9 nucleotides match TRBD1. This CDR3 has 14 amino acids. CDR3 loop: CVSSYDRGWTEAFF. CDR3 nucleotides: TGTGTCAGCAGTTACGACAGGGGGTGGACTGAAGCTTTCTTT.

CDR3 nucleotides: TGTGCCACCAGTGATATTACCGAAGAAACAGATACGCAGTATTTT. Translation: CATSDITEETDTQYF. The chain links TRBV24-1 to TRBJ2-3; D ambiguous. V dropped 3 bases and J dropped 3 bases, with 12 bases sitting between them. Germline CDR1 KGHDR, CDR2 SFDVKD. This CDR3 contains 15 residues.

This clonotype was picked up a small number of times. V gene TRBV4-1 combines with J gene TRBJ1-2; 8 positions agree with TRBD1. Looked up from germline, CDR1 is MGHRA and CDR2 is YSYEKL. Trimming took 4 bases from V and 3 from J; bases not matched to a gene: 7. CDR3 length: 15 amino acids. DNA of the CDR3: TGCGCCAGCAGCCTTATGACAGGGGATGACTATGGCTACACCTTC. Translating gives CASSLMTGDDYGYTF.

The chain joins TRBV2 to TRBJ1-4; D ambiguous. The CDR3 length is 15 residues. Germline V gives CDR1 SNHLY, CDR2 FYNNEI. Trimming left V 4 bases short and J 4 bases short, with 13 bases between. The CDR3 here is CASSVRSRDNEKLFF. The CDR3 DNA sequence: TGTGCCAGCAGTGTCCGAAGTCGAGATAATGAAAAACTGTTTTTT.

The table lists this clonotype with a few counts. The chain uses TRBV20-1 and TRBJ1-5, with 8 bases identical to TRBD1. This CDR3 comprises 15 residues. The V and J ends lost 3 bases and 3 bases, in that order; junction bases with no gene match: 7. Germline assignment: CDR1 DFQATT and CDR2 SNEGSKA (reference sequence). The CDR3 spells CSASPTGVLNQPQHF. As DNA, the CDR3 is TGCAGTGCTAGCCCGACAGGGGTCCTCAATCAGCCCCAGCATTTT.

This clonotype was recorded a few times. The V and J genes are TRBV6-1 and TRBJ2-1; no firm D call. The CDR3 totals 12 residues. Germline V CDR1 and CDR2: MNHNS, SASEGT. V dropped 6 bases and J dropped 10 bases, with 13 bases sitting between them. In nucleotides, the CDR3 is TGTGCCAGCAGCTGGCGCTCCTACGAGCAGTTCTTC. Its translation is CASSWRSYEQFF.

V is TRBV7-2 and J is TRBJ2-3; unclear D gene. Germline V CDR1 and CDR2: SGHTA, FQGNSA. The CDR3 totals 14 residues. Deletions cut 5 bases from V and 2 bases from J, with 11 bases between. DNA of the CDR3: TGTGCCAGCAGCCTAGTTGGCCTCACAGATACGCAGTATTTT. Encoded protein: CASSLVGLTDTQYF.